The next 13 T cell receptor beta chains were all read from a single sample in a study of shared clonotypes between healthy human individuals. Some clones are missing from TCRdb's copy, which holds only in-frame ones; the method was immunoSEQ multiplex PCR. The sample carries about 1.9 million clones, just over 90% recorded once. In the naive CD8 group, cells lacked CD45RO and were positively selected for CCR7, so terminally differentiated effector memory CD45RA+ cells were left out. The sample taken for sequencing was naive CD8+ T cells from PBMCs. These receptors came from a man between 18 and 35 years old in good health. Some clones in this sample may be carry-over from other donors' samples.

The V call is TRBV5-1, the J call TRBJ2-7; 11 nucleotides line up with TRBD2. The V and J ends lost 2 bases and 3 bases, in that order; junction bases with no gene match: 10. Germline CDR1 reads SGHRS; CDR2 reads YFSETQ. CDR3 length equals 17 residues. CDR3 amino acids: CASSLPATGTSGYEQYF. The CDR3 coding sequence is TGCGCCAGCAGCTTACCAGCCACCGGGACTAGCGGCTACGAGCAGTACTTC.

The chain recombines TRBV11-2 with TRBJ2-7; D tentatively reads TRBD1 or TRBD2 (5 bases each). This CDR3 is built from 13 residues. Trimming took off 8 bases at V and 1 base at J, with 12 bases between the two ends. Germline V gene lookup returns CDR1 SGHAT and CDR2 FQNNGV. This CDR3 reads CASGAGGSYEQYF. DNA for the CDR3: TGTGCCAGCGGGGCTGGGGGTTCCTACGAGCAGTACTTC.

V gene TRBV4-1 combines with J gene TRBJ2-7, with D maybe TRBD1 (5 bases). Germline V lookup: CDR1 MGHRA, CDR2 YSYEKL. The CDR3 contains 14 residues. Deletions cut 0 bases from V and 7 bases from J, with 13 bases between. CDR3 protein: CASSQETAPKEQYF. Written as DNA, the CDR3 is TGCGCCAGCAGCCAAGAGACAGCTCCTAAAGAGCAGTACTTC.

J is TRBJ2-5 and V is TRBV11-2; no reliable D call. V was shortened by 3 bases and J by 5 bases, with 16 bases between the two germline ends. The CDR3 runs 15 residues. CDR1 SGHAT and CDR2 FQNNGV come from the germline V gene. CDR3: CASSFLSLPAETQYF. The CDR3 bases are TGTGCCAGCAGCTTTCTATCCCTCCCGGCGGAGACCCAGTACTTC.

The chain couples TRBV29-1 to TRBJ2-1, with a tentative D call TRBD2 (5 bases). V lost 4 bases, J lost 9 bases, and 13 bases lay in between. Per germline, CDR1 SQVTM and CDR2 ANQGSEA. This CDR3 is 12 amino acids long. As DNA, the CDR3 is TGCAGCGTTGCTCTAGGACGGGGTGAGCAGTTCTTC. Encoded protein: CSVALGRGEQFF.

The chain joins TRBV5-3 to TRBJ2-7; 7 nucleotides line up with TRBD2. Being an ORF, TRBV5-3 has a function that is uncertain. The CDR3 runs 15 residues. V dropped 5 bases and J dropped 3; count of bases not matched to a gene: 11. The CDR3 DNA is TGTGCCAGAAGGCCCTGGACACCGGGAGGCTACGAGCAGTACTTC. Translating it yields CARRPWTPGGYEQYF.

V usage is TRBV5-1 and J usage is TRBJ2-1; TRBD1 agrees at 7 bases. CDR1 is SGHRS and CDR2 is YFSETQ in the germline V gene. V lost 3 bases, J lost 2 bases, and 5 bases stayed unmatched. The length of the CDR3 is 15 residues. CDR3 amino acids: CASSSGGEPYNEQFF. DNA for the CDR3: TGCGCCAGCAGCTCAGGGGGAGAGCCCTACAATGAGCAGTTCTTC.

This sequence joins TRBV18 and TRBJ1-2, with D maybe TRBD1 (6 bases). V was trimmed by 5 bases and J by 4 bases, leaving 17 bases between them. CDR1 and CDR2 (germline): KGHSH, LQKENI. The length of the CDR3 is 15 residues. The CDR3 protein is CASSSDRFSSYGYTF. In nucleotides, the CDR3 is TGTGCCAGCTCATCCGACAGGTTTAGTAGCTATGGCTACACCTTC.

The rearrangement uses TRBV6-5 and TRBJ2-7; TRBD2 aligns across 9 bases. Germline CDR1 reads MNHEY; CDR2 reads SVGAGI. The length of the CDR3 is 13 residues. The V segment lost 5 bases and the J segment 4 bases; nucleotides outside the gene matches: 3. The CDR3 nucleotides are TGTGCCAGCAGTGCTAGCGGGATGTACGAGCAGTACTTC. Translated: CASSASGMYEQYF.

The chain recombines TRBV9 with TRBJ2-2; no definite D call. The CDR3 consists of 15 residues. Germline-derived CDR1 and CDR2 are SGDLS and YYNGEE. V dropped 0 bases and J dropped 1 base, with 7 bases sitting between them. This CDR3 is CASSVVSGNTGELFF. The DNA of the CDR3 is TGTGCCAGCAGCGTAGTCTCAGGGAACACCGGGGAGCTGTTTTTT.

The chain recombines TRBV7-8 with TRBJ2-1; D call uncertain. With 3 bases removed from V and 8 bases from J, the gap between germline ends came to 5 bases. CDR1 SGHVS and CDR2 FQNEAQ come from the germline V gene. This CDR3 comprises 11 residues. The CDR3 reads CASSFGDEQFF. Here the CDR3 DNA reads TGTGCCAGCAGCTTTGGCGATGAGCAGTTCTTC.

This clone was picked up one time. The chain carries TRBV2 and TRBJ2-2, with 10 bases matching TRBD2. Germline CDR1 is SNHLY and CDR2 is FYNNEI. V shed 11 bases and J 1 base; nucleotides not matched to a gene: 4. This CDR3 is 14 amino acids long. The CDR3 reads CARTSGENTGELFF. The CDR3 DNA is TGTGCCCGCACTAGCGGGGAGAACACCGGGGAGCTGTTTTTT.

The chain has TRBV7-2 and TRBJ2-7, with unresolved D. Germline V CDR1 and CDR2: SGHTA, FQGNSA. The V and J ends lost 5 bases and 9 bases respectively, with 11 bases between them. The CDR3 runs to 11 residues. The CDR3 DNA is TGTGCCAGCAGCGGACCAATGGCGCAGTACTTC. This sequence encodes CASSGPMAQYF.